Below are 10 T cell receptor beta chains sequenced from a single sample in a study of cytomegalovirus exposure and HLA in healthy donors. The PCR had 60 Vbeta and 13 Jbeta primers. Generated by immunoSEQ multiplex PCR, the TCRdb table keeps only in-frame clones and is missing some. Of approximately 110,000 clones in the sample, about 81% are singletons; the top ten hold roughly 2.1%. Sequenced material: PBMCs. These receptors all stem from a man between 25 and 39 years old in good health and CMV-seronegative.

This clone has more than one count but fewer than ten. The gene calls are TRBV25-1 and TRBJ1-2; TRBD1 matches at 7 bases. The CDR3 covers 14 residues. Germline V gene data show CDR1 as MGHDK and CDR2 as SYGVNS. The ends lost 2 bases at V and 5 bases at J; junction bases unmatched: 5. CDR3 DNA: TGTGCCAGCAGTGAAGGCGGGACAGCTTATGGCTACACCTTC. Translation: CASSEGGTAYGYTF.

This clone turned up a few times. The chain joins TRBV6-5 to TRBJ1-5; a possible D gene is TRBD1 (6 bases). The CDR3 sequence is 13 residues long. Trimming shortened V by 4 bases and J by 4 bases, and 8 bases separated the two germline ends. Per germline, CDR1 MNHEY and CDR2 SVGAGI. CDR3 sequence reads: CASSFDRNQPQHF. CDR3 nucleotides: TGTGCCAGCAGTTTCGACAGGAATCAGCCCCAGCATTTT.

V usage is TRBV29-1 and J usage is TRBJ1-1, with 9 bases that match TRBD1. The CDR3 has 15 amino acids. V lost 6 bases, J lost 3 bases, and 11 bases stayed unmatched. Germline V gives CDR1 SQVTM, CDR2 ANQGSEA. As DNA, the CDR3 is TGCAGCGTGGAACATACAGGGGGCGGAGACACTGAAGCTTTCTTT. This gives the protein CSVEHTGGGDTEAFF.

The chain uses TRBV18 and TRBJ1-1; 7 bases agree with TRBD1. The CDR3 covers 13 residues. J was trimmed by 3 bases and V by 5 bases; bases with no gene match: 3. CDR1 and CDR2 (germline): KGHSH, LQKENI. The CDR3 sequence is CASSYTGDTEAFF. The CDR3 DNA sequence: TGTGCCAGCTCATATACAGGGGACACTGAAGCTTTCTTT.

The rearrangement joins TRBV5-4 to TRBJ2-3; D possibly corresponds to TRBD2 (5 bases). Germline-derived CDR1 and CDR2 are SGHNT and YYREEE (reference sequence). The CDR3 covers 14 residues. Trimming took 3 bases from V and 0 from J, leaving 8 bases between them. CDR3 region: CASSWEQSTDTQYF. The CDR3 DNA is TGTGCCAGCAGCTGGGAGCAGAGCACAGATACGCAGTATTTT.

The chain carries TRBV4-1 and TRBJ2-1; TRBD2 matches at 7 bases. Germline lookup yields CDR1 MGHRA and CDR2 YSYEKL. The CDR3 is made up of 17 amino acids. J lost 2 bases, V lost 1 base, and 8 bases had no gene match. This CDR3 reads CASSQAPGSGTYNEQFF. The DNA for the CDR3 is TGCGCCAGCAGCCAAGCCCCGGGGAGCGGGACCTACAATGAGCAGTTCTTC.

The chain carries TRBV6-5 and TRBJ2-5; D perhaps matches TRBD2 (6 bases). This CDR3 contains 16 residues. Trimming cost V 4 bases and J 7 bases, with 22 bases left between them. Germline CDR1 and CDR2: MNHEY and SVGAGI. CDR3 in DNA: TGTGCCAGCAGTTCCGCCTCTACTAGCTCCTCGGGGACCCAGTACTTC. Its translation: CASSSASTSSSGTQYF.

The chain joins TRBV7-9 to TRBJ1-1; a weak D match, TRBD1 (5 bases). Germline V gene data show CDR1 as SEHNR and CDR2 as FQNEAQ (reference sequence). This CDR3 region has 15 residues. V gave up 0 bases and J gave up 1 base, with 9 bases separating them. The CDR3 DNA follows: TGTGCCAGCAGCTTAGCGCCAGGGTGGAACACTGAAGCTTTCTTT. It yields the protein CASSLAPGWNTEAFF. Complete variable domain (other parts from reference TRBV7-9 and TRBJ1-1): DTGVSQNPRHKITKRGQNVTFRCDPISEHNRLYWYRQTLGQGPEFLTYFQNEAQLEKSRLLSDRFSAERPKGSFSTLEIQRTEQGDSAMYLCASSLAPGWNTEAFFGQGTRLTVV.

The DNA of the CDR3 is TGCGCCAGCAGCAGAACAGGGGGCGGCACTGAAGCTTTCTTT. Protein: CASSRTGGGTEAFF. The J gene is TRBJ1-1, the V gene TRBV5-1; TRBD1 agrees at 9 bases. The CDR3 spans 14 residues. Germline V gives CDR1 SGHRS, CDR2 YFSETQ. Trimming cost V 4 bases and J 4 bases; bases outside gene matches: 5.

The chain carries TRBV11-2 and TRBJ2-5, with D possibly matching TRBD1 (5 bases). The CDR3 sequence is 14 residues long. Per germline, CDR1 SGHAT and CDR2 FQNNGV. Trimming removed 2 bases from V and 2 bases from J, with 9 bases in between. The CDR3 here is CASSLFAGQETQYF. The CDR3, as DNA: TGTGCCAGCAGCTTATTCGCAGGGCAAGAGACCCAGTACTTC.